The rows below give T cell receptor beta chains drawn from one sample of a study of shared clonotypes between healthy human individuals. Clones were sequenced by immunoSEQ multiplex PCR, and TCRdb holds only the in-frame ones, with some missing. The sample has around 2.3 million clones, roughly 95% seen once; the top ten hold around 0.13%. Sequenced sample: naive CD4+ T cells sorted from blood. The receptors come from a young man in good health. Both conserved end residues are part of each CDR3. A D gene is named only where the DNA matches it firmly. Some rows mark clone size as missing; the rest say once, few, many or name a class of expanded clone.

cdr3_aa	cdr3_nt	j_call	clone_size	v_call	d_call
CASTDRQVRVQFF	TGTGCCAGCACCGACAGACAGGTTCGGGTGCAGTTCTTC	TRBJ2-1	-	TRBV6-5	-
CASRWSPTNEKLFF	TGTGCCAGCAGATGGTCCCCCACTAATGAAAAACTGTTTTTT	TRBJ1-4	-	TRBV11-2	-
CASSLRESSYNEQFF	TGTGCTAGCAGCTTAAGGGAAAGCTCCTACAATGAGCAGTTCTTC	TRBJ2-1	once	TRBV7-7	-
CASSTTPGTNTGELFF	TGCGCCAGCAGCACTACACCGGGGACGAACACCGGGGAGCTGTTTTTT	TRBJ2-2	-	TRBV5-1	-
CASRAGTGAVNTEAFF	TGTGCCAGCAGGGCTGGGACAGGGGCTGTGAACACTGAAGCTTTCTTT	TRBJ1-1	-	TRBV27	TRBD1
CASSPLQGEEKLFF	TGTGCCAGCAGCCCCCTACAGGGCGAAGAAAAACTGTTTTTT	TRBJ1-4	-	TRBV7-9	-
CASSESRVGTNPRRNEQFF	TGCGCCAGCAGTGAGTCACGAGTGGGGACGAACCCCCGACGGAATGAGCAGTTCTTC	TRBJ2-1	-	TRBV10-1	-
CASRTAYSGNTIYF	TGTGCCAGTAGGACAGCTTACTCTGGAAACACCATATATTTT	TRBJ1-3	few	TRBV6-5	-
CATGTGATDTQYF	TGCGCCACCGGGACAGGGGCCACAGATACGCAGTATTTT	TRBJ2-3	-	TRBV5-1	TRBD1
CASSIPTGARTEAFF	TGCGCCAGCAGCATACCGACAGGGGCGAGGACTGAAGCTTTCTTT	TRBJ1-1	-	TRBV5-1	TRBD1
CASSRLRSGSKTQETQYF	TGTGCCAGCTCACGCCTTAGGAGCGGGAGTAAGACGCAAGAGACCCAGTACTTC	TRBJ2-5	-	TRBV18	TRBD2
CAISEDRSYGYTF	TGTGCCATCAGTGAGGACAGGTCCTATGGCTACACCTTC	TRBJ1-2	-	TRBV10-3	-
CASSDRREAYEQYF	TGTGCCAGCAGTGACAGGAGAGAAGCCTACGAGCAGTACTTC	TRBJ2-7	-	TRBV6-1	-
CASSLRGETSGLYEQYF	TGTGCCAGCAGCTTACGGGGGGAGACTAGCGGACTTTACGAGCAGTACTTC	TRBJ2-7	-	TRBV7-6	TRBD2
CASSLYRGGEQYF	TGTGCCAGCAGCTTATACAGGGGGGGAGAGCAGTACTTC	TRBJ2-7	-	TRBV7-6	-
CASSEIAGRVGQFF	TGTGCCAGCAGTGAAATAGCGGGGAGAGTTGGGCAGTTCTTC	TRBJ2-1	-	TRBV2	TRBD2
CASSLLSLGAEQYF	TGTGCCAGCAGCTTGCTGTCCTTAGGGGCCGAGCAGTACTTC	TRBJ2-7	once	TRBV5-6	-
CASSDSREQYF	TGTGCCAGCTCGGACAGCCGCGAGCAGTACTTC	TRBJ2-7	-	TRBV6-5	-
CASSRHPAPRGCEQYF	TGTGCCAGCAGCCGACACCCGGCCCCGCGGGGGTGCGAGCAGTACTTC	TRBJ2-7	-	TRBV21-1	-
CASSSTGRANTGELFF	TGCGCCAGCAGCTCTACGGGGAGGGCGAACACCGGGGAGCTGTTTTTT	TRBJ2-2	-	TRBV5-1	TRBD2
CSVAPKATNEKLFF	TGCAGCGTTGCACCAAAAGCAACTAATGAAAAACTGTTTTTT	TRBJ1-4	-	TRBV29-1	-
CASSLLGSYGYTF	TGTGCCAGCAGCCTGTTGGGGAGCTATGGCTACACCTTC	TRBJ1-2	-	TRBV6-5	-
CASSLVAKLNTF	TGCGCCAGCAGCTTGGTAGCCAAACTAAACACCTTC	TRBJ1-2	-	TRBV5-1	-
CASSQDYSGSSYNEQFF	TGCGCCAGCAGCCAAGATTACTCGGGAAGCTCCTACAATGAGCAGTTCTTC	TRBJ2-1	-	TRBV4-3	-
CAWSSQAPNEKLFF	TGTGCCTGGAGTTCCCAGGCCCCTAATGAAAAACTGTTTTTT	TRBJ1-4	-	TRBV30	-
CASSFFGWVGRDYEQYF	TGTGCCAGCAGCTTTTTTGGATGGGTGGGGCGGGACTACGAGCAGTACTTC	TRBJ2-7	-	TRBV7-2	-
CASSQVAGAHEQYF	TGCGCCAGCAGCCAAGTTGCGGGGGCCCACGAGCAGTACTTC	TRBJ2-7	-	TRBV4-3	-
CASSQSGTGGAEAFF	TGCGCCAGCAGCCAATCCGGGACAGGAGGCGCTGAAGCTTTCTTT	TRBJ1-1	-	TRBV4-1	TRBD1
CASSAGGGTGELFF	TGTGCCAGCAGTGCCGGGGGGGGCACCGGGGAGCTGTTTTTT	TRBJ2-2	-	TRBV6-1	TRBD2
CASSLDGHATGELFF	TGCGCCAGCAGCTTGGACGGACACGCGACCGGGGAGCTGTTTTTT	TRBJ2-2	-	TRBV5-1	-
CASSFGGTGSTDTQYF	TGCGCCAGCAGCTTTGGCGGGACAGGTAGCACAGATACGCAGTATTTT	TRBJ2-3	-	TRBV5-1	TRBD1
CASSSLTVNTEAFF	TGTGCCAGCAGCTCTCTGACGGTGAACACTGAAGCTTTCTTT	TRBJ1-1	-	TRBV6-1	-
CASSHRAEAFF	TGTGCCAGCAGTCACAGGGCCGAAGCTTTCTTT	TRBJ1-1	-	TRBV28	-
CASSLRRVAETQYF	TGTGCCAGCAGCTTAAGGAGGGTCGCAGAGACCCAGTACTTC	TRBJ2-5	-	TRBV7-2	-
CASSLEKFEQFF	TGTGCCAGCAGCTTAGAGAAGTTTGAGCAGTTCTTC	TRBJ2-1	-	TRBV7-9	-
CASTDGNRGISPLHF	TGCGCCAGCACGGACGGAAACCGGGGGATTTCACCCCTCCACTTT	TRBJ1-6	-	TRBV5-1	-
CASSPYRTSIPYGYTF	TGTGCCAGTAGCCCTTACCGAACCTCCATACCGTATGGCTACACCTTC	TRBJ1-2	once	TRBV19	-
CAWSVVGNTIYF	TGTGCCTGGAGTGTAGTTGGAAACACCATATATTTT	TRBJ1-3	-	TRBV30	-
CASSDPGTSVETQYF	TGCGCCAGCAGTGACCCAGGGACTAGCGTCGAGACCCAGTACTTC	TRBJ2-5	once	TRBV10-1	TRBD2
CASTPSGGGANVLTF	TGTGCCAGCACCCCTTCGGGGGGTGGGGCCAACGTCCTGACTTTC	TRBJ2-6	-	TRBV28	TRBD2
CASSPPSGTGELFF	TGTGCCAGCAGCCCGCCTTCGGGGACCGGGGAGCTGTTTTTT	TRBJ2-2	-	TRBV5-4	-
CASSGQDSYNEQFF	TGCGCCAGCAGTGGTCAGGACAGCTACAATGAGCAGTTCTTC	TRBJ2-1	-	TRBV10-2	-
CASTRGGGGNQPQHF	TGTGCCAGCACCCGAGGGGGGGGCGGCAATCAGCCCCAGCATTTT	TRBJ1-5	once	TRBV27	-
CASSPRGGGTEAFF	TGTGCCAGCAGCCCCCGCGGGGGCGGCACTGAAGCTTTCTTT	TRBJ1-1	-	TRBV7-2	-
CASSLGVSGELFF	TGTGCCAGCAGCTTGGGAGTTTCCGGGGAGCTGTTTTTT	TRBJ2-2	-	TRBV5-5	-
CASSFQTDEFEAFF	TGTGCCAGCAGCTTCCAGACAGACGAGTTTGAAGCTTTCTTT	TRBJ1-1	-	TRBV7-9	-
CASSPGRGRSTDTQYF	TGTGCCAGCAGTCCCGGGAGGGGGCGAAGCACAGATACGCAGTATTTT	TRBJ2-3	-	TRBV25-1	-
CASSEAHLTATYEQYF	TGTGCCAGCAGTGAAGCCCACCTGACAGCGACCTACGAGCAGTACTTC	TRBJ2-7	-	TRBV6-1	-
CASKGRSPLHF	TGTGCCAGCAAGGGGCGTTCACCCCTCCACTTT	TRBJ1-6	-	TRBV6-1	-
CASSVGQGDYEQYF	TGTGCCAGCAGCGTAGGACAGGGAGACTACGAGCAGTACTTC	TRBJ2-7	-	TRBV9	TRBD1
CASSAGERGSGANVLTF	TGCGCCAGCAGTGCAGGGGAGCGGGGCTCGGGGGCCAACGTCCTGACTTTC	TRBJ2-6	-	TRBV10-2	-
CASSENGRADTQYF	TGCGCCAGCAGTGAGAACGGGAGAGCAGATACGCAGTATTTT	TRBJ2-3	-	TRBV10-1	-
CASSRTAQETQYF	TGTGCCAGCAGCCGGACAGCCCAAGAGACCCAGTACTTC	TRBJ2-5	-	TRBV6-5	-
CASSPQGTFEAFF	TGTGCCAGCTCACCCCAAGGGACATTTGAAGCTTTCTTT	TRBJ1-1	-	TRBV18	-
CASSQVGRQAGELFF	TGCGCCAGCAGCCAAGTGGGTAGACAGGCCGGGGAGCTGTTTTTT	TRBJ2-2	-	TRBV4-1	-